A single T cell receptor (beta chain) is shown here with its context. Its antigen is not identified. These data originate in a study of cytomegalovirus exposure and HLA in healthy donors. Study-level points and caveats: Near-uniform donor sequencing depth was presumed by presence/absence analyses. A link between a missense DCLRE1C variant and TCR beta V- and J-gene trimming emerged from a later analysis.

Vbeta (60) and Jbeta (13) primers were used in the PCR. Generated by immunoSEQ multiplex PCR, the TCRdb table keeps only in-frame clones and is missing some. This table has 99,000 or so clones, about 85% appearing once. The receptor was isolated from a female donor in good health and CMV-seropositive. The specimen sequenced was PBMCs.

The DNA for the CDR3 is TGTGCCATCACAGGGCGCGTTGATAACTATGGCTACACCTTC. This codes for CAITGRVDNYGYTF. The V call is TRBV10-3, the J call TRBJ1-2, with a possible D match to TRBD1 (5 bases). Trimming left V 7 bases short and J 1 base short, with 13 bases between. Germline V gene sequence: CDR1 ENHRY, CDR2 SYGVKD. The CDR3 has 14 amino acids.